Presented here are 8 T cell receptor beta chains from one specimen sequenced in a study of cytomegalovirus exposure and HLA in healthy donors. Primers included in the PCR were 60 Vbeta and 13 Jbeta primers. Using immunoSEQ multiplex PCR, the repertoire was profiled, and TCRdb retains in-frame clones only, with some absent. The table shows 150,000 to 200,000 clones, with 81% occurring only once. Sequenced sample: PBMCs. These receptor sequences come from a man aged 18-30 years in good health and CMV-seronegative.

This clone appeared a few times. The chain has TRBV9 and TRBJ1-6; D uncertain. Germline CDR1 reads SGDLS; CDR2 reads YYNGEE. V lost 2 bases, J lost 7 bases, and 10 bases lay in between. The CDR3 contains 14 residues. This CDR3 is CASSVDPGNSPLHF. The CDR3 DNA reads TGTGCCAGCAGCGTCGACCCCGGGAATTCACCCCTCCACTTT.

The count of this clone is one. In DNA, the CDR3 is TGTGCCAGCAGCAGACGGACTAGCGGAATCACAGATACGCAGTATTTT. Its protein is CASSRRTSGITDTQYF. This sequence joins TRBV5-8 and TRBJ2-3, with 10 bases identical to TRBD2. Trimming cost V 4 bases and J 2 bases; bases outside gene matches: 7. Per the germline V gene, CDR1 is SGHTS and CDR2 is YDEGEE. CDR3 length: 16 residues.

This clone was seen more than once but under ten times. The V and J genes are TRBV10-3 and TRBJ1-2, with D maybe TRBD1 (6 bases). Germline CDR1 reads ENHRY; CDR2 reads SYGVKD. Trimming left V 3 bases short and J 6 bases short, with 14 bases between. This CDR3 is built from 14 residues. The CDR3 sequence is CAISDPGHDDGYTF. For the CDR3, the DNA is TGTGCCATCAGTGACCCGGGACACGACGATGGCTACACCTTC.

V is TRBV6-6 and J is TRBJ2-7, with a possible D match to TRBD2 (6 bases). CDR1 MNHNY and CDR2 SVGAGI come from the germline V gene (reference sequence). Trimming stripped 2 bases from V and 0 bases from J, with 14 bases between. The CDR3 extends over 16 amino acids. The CDR3 DNA follows: TGTGCCAGCAGTTACAATCGAGGGACTGGCTCCTACGAGCAGTACTTC. Its translation is CASSYNRGTGSYEQYF.

The chain is built from TRBV5-1 and TRBJ2-1, with 14 positions matching TRBD2. Germline trimming cut 4 bases from V and 11 bases from J; bases unmatched to any gene: 8. The CDR3 extends over 15 amino acids. Germline V lookup: CDR1 SGHRS, CDR2 YFSETQ. The CDR3 loop reads CASSPGLAGDVKQFF. In nucleotides, the CDR3 is TGCGCCAGCAGCCCGGGACTAGCGGGAGATGTTAAGCAGTTCTTC.

This chain links TRBV5-1 with TRBJ1-2; 9 bases are shared with TRBD1. The V segment lost 0 bases and the J segment 4 bases; nucleotides outside the gene matches: 4. The V gene's germline CDR1 is SGHRS and CDR2 YFSETQ. The CDR3 has 15 amino acids. CDR3 nucleotide sequence: TGCGCCAGCAGCTTGGCCGGGACAGGGACCTATGGCTACACCTTC. This encodes CASSLAGTGTYGYTF.

This clone was recorded only once. The gene calls are TRBV2 and TRBJ2-5; 12 bases are shared with TRBD1. Trimming cost V 7 bases and J 1 base; bases outside gene matches: 4. CDR1 and CDR2 (germline): SNHLY, FYNNEI. The length of the CDR3 is 15 residues. This chain's CDR3 is CASTRDRGPQETQYF. The CDR3 coding sequence is TGTGCCAGCACCCGGGACAGGGGGCCCCAAGAGACCCAGTACTTC.

As regards this clone: Mismatch with germline at one junction end may stem from a read error. The chain links TRBV7-2 to TRBJ2-5; TRBD2 might be the D (7 bases). In germline, CDR1 is SGHTA, CDR2 FQGNSA. The CDR3 has 11 residues. The CDR3 sequence is CASSLGEGDHF. CDR3 in DNA: TGTGCCAGCAGCTTAGGGGAGGGGGATCACTTC.